This TCR beta chain was recorded in a study of response to subunit inactivated influenza vaccine. A remark on this clonotype: No antigen is known for it.

TCRdb analysed the RT-PCR reads with MiXCR anew, one entry per CDR3 protein. In the table there are 590,000 or so distinct CDR3 sequences, less than 15% of which are singletons. Study outcomes and limitations: The study's authors posited that every seasonal influenza vaccination enlists few new T cells.

Germline CDR1 SGHAT, CDR2 FQNNGV. This CDR3 has 14 amino acids. V was clipped by 5 bases and J by 4 bases, with 13 bases between them. The chain has TRBV11-2 and TRBJ2-3, with a possible D match to TRBD1 (7 bases). The TCR originated in a man aged 50 to 60 who received an inactivated influenza vaccine. This specimen consisted of PBMCs from blood, obtained approximately 15 days before vaccination. CDR3 in amino acids: CASSLSRGADTQYF. CDR3 DNA: TGTGCCAGCAGCCTGAGCAGGGGGGCAGATACGCAGTATTTT. The whole variable domain, remainder taken from reference TRBV11-2 and TRBJ2-3, is EAGVAQSPRYKIIEKRQSVAFWCNPISGHATLYWYQQILGQGPKLLIQFQNNGVVDDSQLPKDRFSAERLKGVDSTLKIQPAKLEDSAVYLCASSLSRGADTQYFGPGTRLTVL.